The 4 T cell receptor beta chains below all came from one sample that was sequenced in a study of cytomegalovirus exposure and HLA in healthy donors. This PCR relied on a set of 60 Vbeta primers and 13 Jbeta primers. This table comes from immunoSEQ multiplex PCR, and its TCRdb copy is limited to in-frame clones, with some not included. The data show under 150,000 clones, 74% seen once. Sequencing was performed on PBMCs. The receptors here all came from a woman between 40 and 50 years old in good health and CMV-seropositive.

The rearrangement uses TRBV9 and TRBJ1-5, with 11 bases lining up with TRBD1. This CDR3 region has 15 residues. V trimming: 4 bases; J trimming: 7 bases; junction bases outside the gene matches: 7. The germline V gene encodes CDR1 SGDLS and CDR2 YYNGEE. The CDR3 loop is CASSPTGQGGQPQHF. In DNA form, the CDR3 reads TGTGCCAGCAGCCCGACGGGACAGGGGGGACAGCCCCAGCATTTT.

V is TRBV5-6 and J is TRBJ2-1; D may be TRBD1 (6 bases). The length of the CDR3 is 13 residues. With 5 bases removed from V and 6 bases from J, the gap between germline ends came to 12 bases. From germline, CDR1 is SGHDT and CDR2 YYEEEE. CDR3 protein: CASRRGHSNEQFF. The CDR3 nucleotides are TGTGCCAGCAGACGGGGACACAGCAATGAGCAGTTCTTC.

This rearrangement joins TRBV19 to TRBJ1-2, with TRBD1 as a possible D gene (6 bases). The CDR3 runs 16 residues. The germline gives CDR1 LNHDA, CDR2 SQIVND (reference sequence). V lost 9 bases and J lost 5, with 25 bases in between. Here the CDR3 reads CASTRDKGIQGYGYTF. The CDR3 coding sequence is TGTGCCAGCACCCGGGACAAGGGGATTCAAGGGTATGGCTACACCTTC.

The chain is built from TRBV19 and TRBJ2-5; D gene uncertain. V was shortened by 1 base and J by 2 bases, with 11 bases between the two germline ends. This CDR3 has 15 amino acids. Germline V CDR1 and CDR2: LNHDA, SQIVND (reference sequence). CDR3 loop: CASSIGKQRQETQYF. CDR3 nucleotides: TGTGCCAGTAGTATAGGGAAGCAGAGGCAAGAGACCCAGTACTTC.